This T cell receptor beta chain was sequenced for a study of blood T cell repertoires in COVID-19. The table came from immunoSEQ multiplex PCR; TCRdb's copy has only in-frame clones and leaves some out. The sample comprises 250,000 to 350,000 clones, approximately 88% of which are singletons, and roughly 4% rests with the top ten. Germline CDR1 and CDR2: MNHEY and SVGAGI. The CDR3 loop spans 16 amino acids. Trimming removed 2 bases from V and 12 bases from J; junction bases left unmatched: 14. The material sequenced was peripheral blood. This sequence joins TRBV6-5 and TRBJ2-1; 9 bases fit TRBD1. The TCR originated in a woman in her fifties or sixties with active or convalescent COVID-19. The CDR3 DNA is TGTGCCAGCAGTTACGCGACCGGGACAGGGTCTGGCGCGCAGTTCTTC. Translating gives CASSYATGTGSGAQFF.